This TCR beta chain was captured in a study of Graves' ophthalmopathy and Graves' hyperthyroidism. Overall study: Stable hyperthyroidism denotes an absence of ophthalmopathy throughout 18 months of follow-up. Broader study findings: Blood samples also showed most expanded thyroid clonotypes exceeding 0.001 frequency. Cross-validated, the 13-signature model showed 87.88%/81.08% sensitivity/specificity, and 80%/75% in the test set.

CDR1 and CDR2 from the germline V gene are SQVTM and ANQGSEA. CDR3 length: 14 residues. Trimming took 6 bases from V and 8 from J; bases not matched to a gene: 13. This clonotype occurred many times. Its target is unknown. Aged 18 to 65, hyperthyroidism patients had new diagnoses of under 2 months' duration. The sequenced template was RNA, covering the TCR beta CDR3 region. The first round was an RT-PCR with HTBI primers, and the second round was a multiplex PCR. TCRdb analysed the multiplex PCR reads with MiXCR anew, one entry per CDR3 protein. The sample carries 500,000 to 600,000 distinct CDR3 sequences, just under 40% recorded once.

The specimen sequenced was peripheral blood or thyroid tissue (not recorded which). The chain links TRBV29-1 to TRBJ1-3; 7 nucleotides align to TRBD1. The TCR comes from an adult man with Graves' hyperthyroidism. The CDR3 reads CSVGPGTVTDTIYF. The CDR3 bases are TGCAGCGTCGGTCCGGGGACAGTCACGGACACCATATATTTT.